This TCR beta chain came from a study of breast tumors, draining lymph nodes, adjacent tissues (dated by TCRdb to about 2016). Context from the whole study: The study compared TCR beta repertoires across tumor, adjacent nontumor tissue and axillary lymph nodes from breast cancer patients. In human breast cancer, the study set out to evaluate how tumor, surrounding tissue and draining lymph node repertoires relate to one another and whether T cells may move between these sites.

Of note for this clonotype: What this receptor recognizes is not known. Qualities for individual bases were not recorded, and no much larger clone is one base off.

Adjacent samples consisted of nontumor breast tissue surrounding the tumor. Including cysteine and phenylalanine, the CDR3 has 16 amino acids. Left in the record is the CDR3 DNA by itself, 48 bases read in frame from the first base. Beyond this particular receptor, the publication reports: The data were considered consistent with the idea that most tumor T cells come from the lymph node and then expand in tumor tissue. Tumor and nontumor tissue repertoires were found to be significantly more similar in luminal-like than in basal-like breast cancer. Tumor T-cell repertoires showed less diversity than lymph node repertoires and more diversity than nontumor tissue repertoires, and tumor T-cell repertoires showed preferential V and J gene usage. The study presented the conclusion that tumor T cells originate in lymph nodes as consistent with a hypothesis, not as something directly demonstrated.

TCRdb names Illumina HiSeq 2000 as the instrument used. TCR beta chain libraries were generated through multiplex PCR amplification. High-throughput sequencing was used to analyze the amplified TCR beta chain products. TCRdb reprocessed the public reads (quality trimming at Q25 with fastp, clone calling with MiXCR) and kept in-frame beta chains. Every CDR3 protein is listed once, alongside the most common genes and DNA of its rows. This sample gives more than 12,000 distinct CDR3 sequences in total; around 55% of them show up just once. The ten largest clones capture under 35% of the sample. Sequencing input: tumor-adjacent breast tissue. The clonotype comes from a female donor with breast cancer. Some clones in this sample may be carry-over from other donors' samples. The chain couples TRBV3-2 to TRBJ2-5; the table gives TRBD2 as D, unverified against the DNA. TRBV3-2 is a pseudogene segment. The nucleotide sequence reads TGTGCCAGCAGCCGAGGACTAGCGGTGTACCAAGAGACCCAGTACTTC. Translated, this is CASSRGLAVYQETQYF.